This T cell receptor beta chain was captured in a study of human T cells and chemical hapten exposure. The wider study: Per-sample TCR yield variability stemmed mainly from small pooled library volume differences.

Using its own MiXCR run on the RACE reads, TCRdb lists one record per CDR3 protein. The sample carries 35,000 to 50,000 distinct CDR3 sequences, 3% to 4.5% recorded once. This clonotype was recorded a few times. The J segment lost 8 bases and the V segment lost 6 bases, leaving 22 bases of the junction unmatched. This CDR3 has 20 amino acids. CDR1 SEHNR and CDR2 FQNEAQ come from the germline V gene (reference sequence). The time point was: healthy volunteer bleed at 6 weeks. Total RNA was isolated from unfractionated whole blood. The chain uses TRBV7-9 and TRBJ1-6; 10 bases line up with TRBD1. The sample taken for sequencing was whole blood. The receptor was derived from a human donor in good health. Some clones in this sample may be carry-over from other donors' samples. As DNA, the CDR3 is TGTGCCAGCAGACAATCCCCCACGGGACAGGGGTTGTCGGTGGATTCACCCCTCCACTTT. This translates into CASRQSPTGQGLSVDSPLHF.